This T cell receptor (beta chain) derives from a study of naive and memory T cell subsets. General observations from the study: Over 90% of naive TCR sequences appeared only once, unlike memory subsets.

EMRA cells were CD45RA+CD27-, and effector memory cells CD45RA-CD27-. This clonotype has a count of ten or more. Its matching antigen is unknown. Both TRBC1 and TRBC2 were covered by a beta constant-region primer of two equimolar oligonucleotides. An oligonucleotide with the SP2 primer and a 12-nucleotide UMI was ligated to the cDNA 3' end. TCRdb recomputed calls from the UMI-ligation and nested PCR reads with MiXCR, one row per CDR3 protein. The sample has around 40,000 distinct CDR3 sequences, 10% to 15% seen once. V gave up 0 bases and J gave up 5 bases, with 22 bases separating them. The length of the CDR3 is 19 residues. The germline gives CDR1 LGHNA, CDR2 YNFKEQ.

The rearrangement joins TRBV4-2 to TRBJ2-2; maybe TRBD2 (6 bases). This clonotype originated in a human donor in good health. Material for sequencing was effector memory CD4+ T cells from blood. Subset described: effector memory, CD45RA- CD27-. CDR3 loop: CASSQDFPGAATKTGELFF. CDR3 nucleotide sequence: TGTGCCAGCAGCCAAGATTTTCCGGGAGCAGCCACAAAAACCGGGGAGCTGTTTTTT.